This T cell receptor (beta chain) was captured by sequencing in a study of T cells in Graves' hyperthyroidism and ophthalmopathy. TCR beta CDR3 sequences were amplified from RNA transcripts. The TCR CDR3 first-round RT-PCR relied on the HTBI primer set. TCRdb reprocessed the multiplex PCR reads via MiXCR and lists one record per CDR3 protein. Here the sample spans approximately 700,000 distinct CDR3 sequences, just under 45% being singletons. Study outcomes and limitations: Blood also showed most of the thyroid clonotypes that were expanded above 0.001. From stable hyperthyroidism, ophthalmopathy was set apart by a 13 V-J model. With a median lead of 6.5 months before onset, the model predicted ophthalmopathy.

Only a few counts were recorded for this clonotype. Its antigen is unknown. V gave up 5 bases and J gave up 6 bases, with 17 bases separating them. There are 14 residues in the CDR3. Looked up from germline, CDR1 is SNHLY and CDR2 is FYNNEI. Those patients with uncontrolled infection, other autoimmune disease, pregnancy or lactation were excluded. This rearrangement joins TRBV2 to TRBJ2-7; the D gene is possibly TRBD2 (7 bases). The receptor comes from an adult man with Graves' disease, either hyperthyroidism or ophthalmopathy (not recorded which). Specimen: peripheral blood or thyroid tissue (not recorded which). CDR3 protein: CASSFGSGGGEQYF. CDR3 sequence (DNA): TGTGCCAGCAGTTTCGGCTCGGGGGGCGGCGAGCAGTACTTC.